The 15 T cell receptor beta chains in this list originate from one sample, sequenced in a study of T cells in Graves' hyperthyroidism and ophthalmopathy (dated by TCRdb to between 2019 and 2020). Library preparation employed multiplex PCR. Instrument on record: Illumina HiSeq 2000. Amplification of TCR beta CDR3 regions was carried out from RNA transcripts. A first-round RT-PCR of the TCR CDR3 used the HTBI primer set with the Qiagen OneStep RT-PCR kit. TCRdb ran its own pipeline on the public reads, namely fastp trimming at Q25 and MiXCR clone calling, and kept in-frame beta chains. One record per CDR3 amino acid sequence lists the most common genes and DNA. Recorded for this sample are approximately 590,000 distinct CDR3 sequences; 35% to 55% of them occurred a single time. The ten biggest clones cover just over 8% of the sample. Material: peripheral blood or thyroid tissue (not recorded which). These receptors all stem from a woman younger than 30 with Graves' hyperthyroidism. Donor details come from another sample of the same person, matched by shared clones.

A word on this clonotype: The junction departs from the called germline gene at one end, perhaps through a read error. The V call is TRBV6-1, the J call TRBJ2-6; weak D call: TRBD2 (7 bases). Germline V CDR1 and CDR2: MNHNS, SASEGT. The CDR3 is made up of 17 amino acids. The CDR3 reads CAGSEVRGRSGANVLTF. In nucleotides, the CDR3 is TGTGCCGGCAGTGAAGTGCGGGGGCGCTCTGGGGCCAACGTCCTGACTTTC.

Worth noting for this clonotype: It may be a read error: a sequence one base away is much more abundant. The CDR3 DNA reads as TGTGCCATCATTGACCCGGACCAGCCCCAGCATTTT. Translation: CAIIDPDQPQHF. The chain combines TRBV10-3 with TRBJ1-5; no clear D gene. The CDR3 contains 12 residues. Looked up from germline, CDR1 is ENHRY and CDR2 is SYGVKD. V gave up 7 bases and J gave up 7 bases, with 11 bases separating them.

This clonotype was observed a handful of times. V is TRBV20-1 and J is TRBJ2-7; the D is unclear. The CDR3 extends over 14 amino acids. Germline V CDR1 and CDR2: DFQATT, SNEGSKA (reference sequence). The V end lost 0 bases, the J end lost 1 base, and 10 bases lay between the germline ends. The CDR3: CSARDPWGSYEQYF. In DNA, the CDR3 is TGCAGTGCTAGAGATCCGTGGGGATCCTACGAGCAGTACTTC.

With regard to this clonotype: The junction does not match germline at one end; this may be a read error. CDR3 protein: CATSRAGQISYEQYF. The CDR3 region has the DNA TGTGCCACAAGCCGAGCGGGCCAGATATCCTACGAGCAGTACTTC. This chain uses TRBV5-1 with TRBJ2-7; D is perhaps TRBD2 (6 bases). The germline CDR1 and CDR2 sequences are SGHRS and YFSETQ. This CDR3 is built from 15 residues.

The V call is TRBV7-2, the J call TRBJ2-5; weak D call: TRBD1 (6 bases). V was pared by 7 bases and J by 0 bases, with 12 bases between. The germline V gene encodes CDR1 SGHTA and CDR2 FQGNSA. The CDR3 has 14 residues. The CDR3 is CASTLGQNQETQYF. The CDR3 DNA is TGTGCCAGCACCTTGGGACAAAACCAAGAGACCCAGTACTTC.

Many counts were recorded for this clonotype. CDR3 sequence reads: CSGRDDYGYTF. The CDR3 DNA follows: TGCAGCGGCCGAGACGACTATGGCTACACCTTC. The V and J genes are TRBV29-1 and TRBJ1-2; no firm D call. The CDR3 sequence is 11 residues long. The V end lost 7 bases, the J end lost 3 bases, and 9 bases lay between the germline ends. The V gene's germline CDR1 is SQVTM and CDR2 ANQGSEA.

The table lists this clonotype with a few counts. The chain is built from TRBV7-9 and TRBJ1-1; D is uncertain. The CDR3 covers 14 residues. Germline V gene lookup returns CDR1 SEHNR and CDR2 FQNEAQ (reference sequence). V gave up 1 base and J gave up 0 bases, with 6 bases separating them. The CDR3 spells CASSLDPVNTEAFF. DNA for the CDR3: TGTGCCAGCAGCTTAGATCCCGTGAACACTGAAGCTTTCTTT.

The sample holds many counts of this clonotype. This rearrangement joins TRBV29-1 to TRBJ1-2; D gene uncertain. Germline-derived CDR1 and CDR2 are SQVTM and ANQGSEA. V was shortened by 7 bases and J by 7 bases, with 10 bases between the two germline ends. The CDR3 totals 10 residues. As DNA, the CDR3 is TGCAGCGCCGGTTCGAGTGGCTACACCTTC. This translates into CSAGSSGYTF.

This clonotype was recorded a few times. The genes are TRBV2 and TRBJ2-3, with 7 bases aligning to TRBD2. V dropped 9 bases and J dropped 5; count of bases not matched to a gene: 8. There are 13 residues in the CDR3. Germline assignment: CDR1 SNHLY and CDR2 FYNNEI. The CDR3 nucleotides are TGTGCCAGGACGAGACTAGCTCTAGATACGCAGTATTTT. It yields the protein CARTRLALDTQYF.

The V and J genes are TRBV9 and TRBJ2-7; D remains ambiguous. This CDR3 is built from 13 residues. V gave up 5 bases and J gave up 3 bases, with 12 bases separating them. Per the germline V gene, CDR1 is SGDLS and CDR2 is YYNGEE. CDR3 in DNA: TGTGCCAGCAGGGGCGTCGGATTCTACGAGCAGTACTTC. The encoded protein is CASRGVGFYEQYF.

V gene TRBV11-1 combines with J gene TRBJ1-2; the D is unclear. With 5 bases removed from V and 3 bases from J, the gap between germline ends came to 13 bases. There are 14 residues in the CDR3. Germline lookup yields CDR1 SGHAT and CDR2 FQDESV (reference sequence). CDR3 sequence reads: CASSRPGEYYGYTF. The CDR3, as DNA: TGTGCCAGCAGCCGCCCTGGGGAATACTATGGCTACACCTTC. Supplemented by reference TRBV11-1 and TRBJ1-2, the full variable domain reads EAEVAQSPRYKITEKSQAVAFWCDPISGHATLYWYRQILGQGPELLVQFQDESVVDDSQLPKDRFSAERLKGVDSTLKIQPAELGDSAMYLCASSRPGEYYGYTFGSGTRLTVV.

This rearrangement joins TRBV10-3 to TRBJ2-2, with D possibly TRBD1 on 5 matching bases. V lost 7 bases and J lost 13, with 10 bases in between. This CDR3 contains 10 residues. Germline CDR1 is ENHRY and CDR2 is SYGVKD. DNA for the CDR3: TGTGCCATCACCCTGGGGCGGCTGTTTTTT. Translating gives CAITLGRLFF.

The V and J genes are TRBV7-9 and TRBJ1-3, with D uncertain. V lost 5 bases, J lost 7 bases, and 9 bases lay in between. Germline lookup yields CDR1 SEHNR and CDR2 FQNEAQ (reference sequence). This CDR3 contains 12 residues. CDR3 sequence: CASSGIENTIYF. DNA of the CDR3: TGTGCCAGCAGCGGGATCGAGAACACCATATATTTT.

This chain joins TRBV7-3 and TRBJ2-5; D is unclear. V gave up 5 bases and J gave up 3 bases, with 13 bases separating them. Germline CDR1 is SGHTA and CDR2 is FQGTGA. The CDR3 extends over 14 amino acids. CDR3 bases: TGTGCCAGCAGCCCAGGTCCGGACGAAGAGACCCAGTACTTC. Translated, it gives CASSPGPDEETQYF.

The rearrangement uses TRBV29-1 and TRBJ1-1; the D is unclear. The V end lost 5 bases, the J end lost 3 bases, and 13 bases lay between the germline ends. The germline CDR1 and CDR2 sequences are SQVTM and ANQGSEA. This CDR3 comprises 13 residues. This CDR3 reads CSVWSGRDTEAFF. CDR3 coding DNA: TGCAGCGTTTGGAGTGGGCGAGACACTGAAGCTTTCTTT.